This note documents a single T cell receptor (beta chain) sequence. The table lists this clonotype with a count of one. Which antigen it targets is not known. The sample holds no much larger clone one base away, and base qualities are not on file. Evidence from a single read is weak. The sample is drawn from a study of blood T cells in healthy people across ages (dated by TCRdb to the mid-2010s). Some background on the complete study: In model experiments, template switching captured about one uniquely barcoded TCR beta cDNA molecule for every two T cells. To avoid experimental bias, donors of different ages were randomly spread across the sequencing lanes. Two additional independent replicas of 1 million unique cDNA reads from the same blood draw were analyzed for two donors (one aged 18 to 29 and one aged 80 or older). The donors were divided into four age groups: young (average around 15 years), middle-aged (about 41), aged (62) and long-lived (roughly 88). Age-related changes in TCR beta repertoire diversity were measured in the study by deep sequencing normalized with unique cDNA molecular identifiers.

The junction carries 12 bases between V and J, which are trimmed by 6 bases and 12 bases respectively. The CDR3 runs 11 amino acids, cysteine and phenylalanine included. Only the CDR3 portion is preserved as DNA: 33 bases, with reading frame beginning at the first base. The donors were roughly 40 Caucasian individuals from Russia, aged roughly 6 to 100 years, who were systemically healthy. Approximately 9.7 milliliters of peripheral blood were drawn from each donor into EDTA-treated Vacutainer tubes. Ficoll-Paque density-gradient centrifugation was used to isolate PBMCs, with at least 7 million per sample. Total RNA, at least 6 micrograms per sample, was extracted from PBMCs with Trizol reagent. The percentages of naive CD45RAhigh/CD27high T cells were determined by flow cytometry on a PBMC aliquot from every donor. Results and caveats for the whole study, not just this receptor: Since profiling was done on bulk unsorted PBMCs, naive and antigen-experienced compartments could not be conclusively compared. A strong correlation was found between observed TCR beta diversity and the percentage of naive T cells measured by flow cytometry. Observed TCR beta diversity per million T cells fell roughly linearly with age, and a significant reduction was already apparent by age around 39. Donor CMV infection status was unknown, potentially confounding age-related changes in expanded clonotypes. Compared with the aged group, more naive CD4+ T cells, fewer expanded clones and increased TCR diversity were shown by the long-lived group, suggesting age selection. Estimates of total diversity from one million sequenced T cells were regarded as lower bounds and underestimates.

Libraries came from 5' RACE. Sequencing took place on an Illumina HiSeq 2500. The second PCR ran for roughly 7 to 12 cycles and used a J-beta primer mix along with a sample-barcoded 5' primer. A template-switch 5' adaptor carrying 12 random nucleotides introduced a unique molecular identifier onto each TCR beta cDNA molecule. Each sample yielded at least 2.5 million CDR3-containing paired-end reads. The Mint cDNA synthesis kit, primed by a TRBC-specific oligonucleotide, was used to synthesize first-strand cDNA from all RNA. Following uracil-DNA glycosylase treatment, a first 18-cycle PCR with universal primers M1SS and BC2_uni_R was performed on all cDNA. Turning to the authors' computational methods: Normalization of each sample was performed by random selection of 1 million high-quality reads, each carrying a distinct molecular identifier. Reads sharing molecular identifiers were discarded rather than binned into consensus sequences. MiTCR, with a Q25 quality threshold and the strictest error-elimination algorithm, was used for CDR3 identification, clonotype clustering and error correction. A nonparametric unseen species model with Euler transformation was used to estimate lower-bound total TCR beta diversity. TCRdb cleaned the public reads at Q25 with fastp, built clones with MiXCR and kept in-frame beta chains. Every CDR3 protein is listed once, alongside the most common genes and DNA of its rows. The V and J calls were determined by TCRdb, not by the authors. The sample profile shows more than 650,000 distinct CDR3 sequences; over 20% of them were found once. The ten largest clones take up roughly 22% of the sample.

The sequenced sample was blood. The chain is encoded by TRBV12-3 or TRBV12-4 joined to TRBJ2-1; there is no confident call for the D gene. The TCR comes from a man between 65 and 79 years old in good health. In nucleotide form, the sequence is TGTGCCAGCAGGTCGACTCTGGGGCAGTTCTTC. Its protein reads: CASRSTLGQFF.